Listed here is a single T cell receptor beta chain. Which antigen it targets is not known. No base-level quality is on record; no much larger clone is a single base apart. Participants in the prospective study were enrolled through a virtual design, were aged roughly 18 to 100 years, and lived in some 24 United States geographic areas. Cohort assignment in the prospective study relied on participant-reported clinical history from a screening survey and a study questionnaire. Recovered participants in ImmuneRACE Cohort 3 were defined by two consecutive negative NP/OP PCR tests, clearance by a healthcare professional, or resolution of symptoms. Mobile phlebotomists in the prospective study collected whole blood, serum and a nasopharyngeal or oropharyngeal swab from every participant. Additional blood draws and questionnaires over an approximately 2-month period could optionally be provided by prospective study participants. Prospective study blood samples were shipped either frozen or at room temperature before DNA extraction.

Trimming at the junction amounts to 6 bases on V and 2 bases on J, and the germline ends lie 11 bases apart. The germline V gene (reference sequence) specifies SGHNT as CDR1 and YYREEE as CDR2. Its CDR3 holds 14 amino acids, cysteine through phenylalanine. CDR3 DNA only is kept here, 42 bases in frame from base 1. TCRbeta CDR3 regions were amplified from genomic DNA by means of the immunoSEQ Assay, a bias-controlled multiplex PCR. Per the source publication's procedure: Nucleated cell counts per sample were estimated from amplification of reference gene primers within the assay. To quantify the absolute abundance of each unique TCRbeta CDR3 rearrangement, sequence reads were collapsed and filtered. Productive Simpson clonality was computed per sample as the square root of Simpson's diversity index over productive rearrangements. TCRdb's version of the immuneACCESS table is confined to in-frame rearrangements and falls short of the full clone set. An unresolved V gene accounts for under half of the shortfall where checked; the remainder is of unknown origin. V, J and clone size reflect that table, while D and trimming were determined from the DNA. The sample yields roughly 290,000 clones; approximately 85% were counted once. Under 2.5% of the sample is in the top ten clones.

This record belongs to a study of blood T cell repertoires in COVID-19 (dated by TCRdb to 2020 to 2022). A note on the overall study: Collaborator samples came from the United States, Italy and Spain and covered acute and convalescent phases of COVID-19. The prospective study material was composed of cDNA or gDNA derived from T cells, B-cell-depleted T cells, or PBMCs. Subjects who had been exposed to COVID-19, were actively infected with it, or had recovered from it provided the deeply sampled blood TCRbeta repertoires that made up the dataset. The repertoires were made available in a free public database intended to serve as a resource for research on the immune response to SARS-CoV-2. Samples were obtained from the ongoing ImmuneRACE study (first 160 participants) and from about 1,300 subjects provided by 6 global collaborators. The sample metadata nearly always contained a de-identified subject ID, COVID-19 status, age in years and sex. HLA class I and class II types, where available, came from metadata supplied by the sample provider rather than from assay-based typing.

Study-wide conclusions, independent of this receptor: The quantity of clinical and demographic metadata differed by source and by participant and was supplied without curation.

This receptor was taken from a man in his thirties or forties who had recovered from COVID-19. The chain uses TRBV5-4 and TRBJ2-2; the D gene is perhaps TRBD1, on 6 matching bases. Material: PBMCs or T cells enriched from blood (not recorded which). The DNA sequence reads TGTGCCAGCACCCACAGGGCCAACACCGGGGAGCTGTTTTTT. This sequence encodes CASTHRANTGELFF.